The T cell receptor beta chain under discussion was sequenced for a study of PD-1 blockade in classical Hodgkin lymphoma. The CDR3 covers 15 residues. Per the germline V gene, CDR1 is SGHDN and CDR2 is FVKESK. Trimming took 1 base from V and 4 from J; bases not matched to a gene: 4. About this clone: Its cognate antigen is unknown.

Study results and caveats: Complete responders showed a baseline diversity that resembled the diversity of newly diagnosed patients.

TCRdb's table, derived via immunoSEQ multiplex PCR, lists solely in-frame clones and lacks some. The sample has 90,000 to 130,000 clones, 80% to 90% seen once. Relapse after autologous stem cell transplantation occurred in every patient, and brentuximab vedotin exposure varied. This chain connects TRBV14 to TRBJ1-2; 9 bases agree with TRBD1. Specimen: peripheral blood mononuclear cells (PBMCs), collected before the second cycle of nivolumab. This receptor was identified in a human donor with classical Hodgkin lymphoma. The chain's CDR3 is CASSQGTGGFYGYTF. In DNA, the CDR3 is TGTGCCAGCAGCCAAGGAACAGGGGGCTTCTATGGCTACACCTTC.